A selection of T cell receptor beta chains follows, all from one sample in a study of cytomegalovirus exposure and HLA in healthy donors. Generated by immunoSEQ multiplex PCR, the TCRdb table keeps only in-frame clones and is missing some. Of 120,000 to 150,000 clones detected, 61% appear once; the ten largest clones hold about 1.7%. The sequenced material came from PBMCs. The source of these receptors is a male donor in good health and CMV-seronegative. CDR3s include the opening cysteine and the closing phenylalanine or tryptophan. The D gene is left open where the match is weak. A row's size may be missing; if present it is once, few, many or a size class.

J,D,V,size,CDR3,DNA
TRBJ2-6,NA,TRBV7-2,NA,CASSYNSGANVLTF,TGTGCCAGCAGCTACAACTCTGGGGCCAACGTCCTGACTTTC
TRBJ1-2,TRBD1,TRBV4-2,NA,CASSQNLPGQGDYGYTF,TGTGCCAGCAGCCAAAATTTACCGGGACAGGGGGATTATGGCTACACCTTC
TRBJ2-1,TRBD1,TRBV7-3,NA,CASSFPGQGYNEQFF,TGTGCCAGCAGCTTCCCGGGACAGGGTTACAATGAGCAGTTCTTC
TRBJ2-3,NA,TRBV7-8,NA,CASSFGTSTDTQYF,TGTGCCAGCAGCTTCGGGACTAGCACAGATACGCAGTATTTT
TRBJ2-7,NA,TRBV30,NA,CAWSVRRDSYEQYF,TGTGCCTGGAGTGTCCGGCGGGACTCCTACGAGCAGTACTTC
TRBJ1-1,NA,TRBV2,NA,CASRLDSQNTEAFF,TGTGCCAGCAGACTCGACAGCCAGAACACTGAAGCTTTCTTT
TRBJ2-3,TRBD2,TRBV30,NA,CAWSGFSGGPDTQYF,TGTGCCTGGAGTGGGTTTAGCGGGGGGCCGGATACGCAGTATTTT
TRBJ2-1,TRBD2,TRBV7-3,many,CASSFERGGSEQFF,TGTGCCAGCAGCTTTGAGCGGGGGGGTAGTGAGCAGTTCTTC
TRBJ2-7,TRBD2,TRBV5-1,NA,CASSWGTSDEQYF,TGCGCCAGCAGCTGGGGGACTAGCGACGAGCAGTACTTC
TRBJ2-3,NA,TRBV5-4,NA,CASRPPRTDTQYF,TGTGCCAGCAGACCACCGAGGACAGATACGCAGTATTTT
TRBJ1-2,NA,TRBV4-3,NA,CASSQESGPWYGYTF,TGCGCCAGCAGCCAAGAGAGCGGGCCCTGGTATGGCTACACCTTC
TRBJ2-1,NA,TRBV9,few,CASSPQAGSYNEQFF,TGTGCCAGCAGCCCTCAGGCTGGCTCCTACAATGAGCAGTTCTTC
TRBJ2-3,NA,TRBV6-6,few,CASSYTGTTDTQYF,TGTGCCAGCAGTTACACAGGGACCACAGATACGCAGTATTTT
TRBJ2-5,TRBD2,TRBV7-9,NA,CASSLHPGGQETQYF,TGTGCCAGCAGCTTACACCCGGGGGGGCAAGAGACCCAGTACTTC
TRBJ2-7,TRBD1,TRBV28,few,CASSPSGQGGYEQYF,TGTGCCAGCAGTCCGTCGGGACAGGGCGGCTACGAGCAGTACTTC
TRBJ1-2,TRBD1,TRBV30,NA,CAWSVAGGENYGYPF,TGTGCCTGGAGTGTCGCAGGGGGCGAAAACTATGGCTACCCCTTC
TRBJ2-7,TRBD2,TRBV19,few,CASSTSGGEQYF,TGTGCCAGTAGTACTAGCGGGGGCGAGCAGTACTTC
TRBJ2-1,NA,TRBV11-2,NA,CASSSGLDYNEQFF,TGTGCCAGCAGCTCTGGACTCGATTACAATGAGCAGTTCTTC
TRBJ2-3,TRBD2,TRBV27,few,CASSIRGLAGAHTQYF,TGTGCCAGCAGTATCCGAGGACTAGCGGGGGCCCATACGCAGTATTTT
TRBJ1-2,NA,TRBV6-5,NA,CASREDRLYGYTF,TGTGCCAGCAGAGAAGACAGGCTTTATGGCTACACCTTC
TRBJ2-5,TRBD2,TRBV4-2,few,CASSQERGGQETQYF,TGTGCCAGCAGCCAAGAGCGGGGGGGGCAAGAGACCCAGTACTTC
TRBJ2-4,TRBD2,TRBV9,NA,CASSSGLAGVTNIQYF,TGTGCCAGCAGCTCGGGACTAGCGGGGGTTACGAACATTCAGTACTTC
TRBJ2-5,TRBD2,TRBV28,NA,CASRKTSGGETQYF,TGTGCCAGCAGAAAAACTAGCGGGGGAGAGACCCAGTACTTC
TRBJ2-5,NA,TRBV6-5,NA,CASSYRVRRVEEQYF,TGTGCCAGCAGTTACCGGGTACGGAGAGTGGAGGAGCAGTACTTC
TRBJ1-2,NA,TRBV28,few,CASTPSRAGYTF,TGTGCCAGCACTCCCAGCAGGGCTGGCTACACCTTC
TRBJ1-1,NA,TRBV28,few,CASSPPGRDTEAFF,TGTGCCAGCAGCCCCCCAGGGAGGGACACTGAAGCTTTCTTT
TRBJ1-3,NA,TRBV18,NA,CASSPVDSSGNTIYF,TGTGCCAGCTCACCGGTGGACAGCTCTGGAAACACCATATATTTT
TRBJ2-7,NA,TRBV6-5,NA,CASSYSYYRGSTSQYF,TGTGCCAGCAGTTACTCTTACTATAGGGGGAGTACGAGCCAGTACTTC
TRBJ1-2,TRBD1,TRBV7-9,NA,CASSSEGQGYTF,TGTGCCAGCAGCTCCGAGGGACAGGGCTACACCTTC
TRBJ2-2,TRBD2,TRBV5-4,NA,CASSLDSGAITGELFF,TGTGCCAGCAGCTTGGATAGCGGGGCTATTACCGGGGAGCTGTTTTTT
TRBJ1-2,NA,TRBV18,NA,CASSPQGRANYGYTF,TGTGCCAGCTCACCACAAGGCCGGGCTAACTATGGCTACACCTTC
TRBJ2-3,TRBD1,TRBV6-1,NA,CASSWDRGTDTQYF,TGTGCCAGCAGTTGGGACAGGGGCACAGATACGCAGTATTTT
TRBJ2-3,NA,TRBV18,NA,CASSPSEGVTDTQYF,TGTGCCAGCTCACCATCAGAAGGGGTAACAGATACGCAGTATTTT
TRBJ1-4,TRBD1,TRBV2,NA,CASSEMTGTEKLFF,TGTGCCAGCAGTGAAATGACAGGGACTGAAAAACTGTTTTTT
TRBJ1-1,NA,TRBV5-6,NA,CASSLDLTAPEAFF,TGTGCCAGCAGCTTGGATTTGACAGCTCCTGAAGCTTTCTTT